This T cell receptor (beta chain) derives from a study of T cell responses to AZD1222 COVID-19 vaccine. General study results and limits: At 160-218 and 743-854, vaccine-associated CD4 TCRs were dominant, and they spanned spike. Repertoires were obtained solely post-peak T cell response. Possibly, clonal diversity was underestimated; donors were largely white British and included more females. Just a handful of AZD1222 recipients were seropositive at baseline.

Germline V gives CDR1 MNHNY, CDR2 SVGAGI (reference sequence). The CDR3 is made up of 14 amino acids. V dropped 4 bases and J dropped 8 bases, with 14 bases sitting between them. Regarding this clone: The antigen is unknown.

Measured with immunoSEQ multiplex PCR; TCRdb has only the in-frame clones, and not every one. The repertoire holds 200,000 or so clones, with approximately 93% as singletons. The sample consisted of peripheral blood, taken 28 days after the second AZD1222 dose. The TCR originated in an adult who received the AZD1222 COVID-19 vaccine. This rearrangement joins TRBV6-6 to TRBJ1-4, with D tentatively TRBD1 (5 bases). The CDR3 loop is CASSWDPTGEKLFF. In nucleotides, the CDR3 is TGTGCCAGCAGTTGGGACCCAACCGGGGAAAAACTGTTTTTT.